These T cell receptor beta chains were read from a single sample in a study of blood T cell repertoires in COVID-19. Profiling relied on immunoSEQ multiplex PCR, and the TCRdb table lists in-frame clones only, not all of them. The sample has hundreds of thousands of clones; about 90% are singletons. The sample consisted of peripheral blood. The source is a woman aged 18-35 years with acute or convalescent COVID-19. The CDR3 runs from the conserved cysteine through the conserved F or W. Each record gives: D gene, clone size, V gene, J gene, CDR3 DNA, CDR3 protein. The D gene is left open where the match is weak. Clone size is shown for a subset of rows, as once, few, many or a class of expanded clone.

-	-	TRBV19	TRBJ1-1	TGTGCCAGTAGTATTAGCTCGGTGGCTGAAGCTTTCTTT	CASSISSVAEAFF
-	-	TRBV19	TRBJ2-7	TGTGCCAGTAGTGCGTGGCAGGGATCCTACGAGCAGTACTTC	CASSAWQGSYEQYF
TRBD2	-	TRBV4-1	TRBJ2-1	TGCGCCAGCAGCCAAGATGGGAAAGCGGGGGCGGACAATGAGCAGTTCTTC	CASSQDGKAGADNEQFF
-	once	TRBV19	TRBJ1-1	TGTGCCACCAAATCCGACAGGTTGAACACTGAAGCTTTCTTT	CATKSDRLNTEAFF
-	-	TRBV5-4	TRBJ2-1	TGTGCCAGCAGCGGGGGGGACATTGGTTACAATGAGCAGTTCTTC	CASSGGDIGYNEQFF
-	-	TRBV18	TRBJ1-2	TGTGCCAGCTCACCTTCAGGACAGCACTATGGCTACACCTTC	CASSPSGQHYGYTF
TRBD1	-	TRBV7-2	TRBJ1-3	TGTGCCAGCAGCGCAGGACCCCGGAGGGGGCTTGGTGGAAACACCATATATTTT	CASSAGPRRGLGGNTIYF
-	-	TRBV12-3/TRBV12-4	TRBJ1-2	TGTGCCAGCAGTCCGAGTGGTCACGGCTACACCTTC	CASSPSGHGYTF
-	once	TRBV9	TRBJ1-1	TGTGCCAGCAGCCCGCAGATATCATCGAACACTGAAGCTTTCTTT	CASSPQISSNTEAFF
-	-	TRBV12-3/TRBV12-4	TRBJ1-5	TGTGCCAGCACCACAGGGAACCAGCCCCAGCATTTT	CASTTGNQPQHF
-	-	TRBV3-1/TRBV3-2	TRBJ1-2	TGTGCCAGCAGCCCGCGGGGTCCCTATGGCTACACCTTC	CASSPRGPYGYTF
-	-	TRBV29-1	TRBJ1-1	TGCAGCGCGGCTTACAGGAACACTGAAGCTTTCTTT	CSAAYRNTEAFF
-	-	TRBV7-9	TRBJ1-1	TGTGCCAGCAGTCCAACAGGGATCACTGAAGCTTTCTTT	CASSPTGITEAFF
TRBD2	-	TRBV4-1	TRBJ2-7	TGCGCCAGCAGCCACTTAAGCGGGGGGGCTGACGAGCAGTACTTC	CASSHLSGGADEQYF
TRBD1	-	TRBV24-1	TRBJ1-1	TGTGCCACCAGTGACGTGTTTTCACAGGGGGCCCCTGAAGCTTTCTTT	CATSDVFSQGAPEAFF
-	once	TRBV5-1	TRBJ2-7	TGCGCCAGCAGCTTGGTCGGACTCGCCTACGAGCAGTACTTC	CASSLVGLAYEQYF
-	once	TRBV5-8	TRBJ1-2	TGTGCCAGCACCCTCCGTATCTGGACGGGGTCTTATGGCTACACCTTC	CASTLRIWTGSYGYTF
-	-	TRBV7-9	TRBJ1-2	TGTGCCAGCAGCTTCTGGGAGGAAGCTAACTATGGCTACACCTTC	CASSFWEEANYGYTF
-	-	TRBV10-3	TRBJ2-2	TGTGCCATCAGCGACCCCGGAGGGATCACCGGGGAGCTGTTTTTT	CAISDPGGITGELFF
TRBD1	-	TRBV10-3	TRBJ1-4	TGTGCCATCAGCAACGACAGGGTAGAGGAAAAACTGTTTTTT	CAISNDRVEEKLFF
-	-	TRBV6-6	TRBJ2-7	TGTGCCAGCAGCCCGCTGAACAGACAGAGCCACGAGCAGTACTTC	CASSPLNRQSHEQYF
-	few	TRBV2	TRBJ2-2	TGTGCCAGCAGTGAAATGCTTAAGTTGCGCACCGGGGAGCTGTTTTTT	CASSEMLKLRTGELFF
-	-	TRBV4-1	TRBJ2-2	TGCGCCAGCAGCCAGTCGGGAGCCCCCCCGGCCGGGGAGCTGTTTTTT	CASSQSGAPPAGELFF
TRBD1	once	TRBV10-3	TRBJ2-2	TGTGCCATCAGTTCAACAGGGGTTACCGGGGAGCTGTTTTTT	CAISSTGVTGELFF
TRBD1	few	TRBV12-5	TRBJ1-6	TGTGCTAGTGGTTTGCCCTGGACAGGGAGCTCCTATAATTCACCCCTCCACTTT	CASGLPWTGSSYNSPLHF
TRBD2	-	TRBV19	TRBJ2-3	TGTGCCAGTAGTAGGGAGGGCCAGACAGATACGCAGTATTTT	CASSREGQTDTQYF
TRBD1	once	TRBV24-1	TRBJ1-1	TGTGCCCCCTCTGAACCGTTGGCCGGGACAGCGAACACTGAAGCTTTCTTT	CAPSEPLAGTANTEAFF
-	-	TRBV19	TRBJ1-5	TGTGCCAGTAGCCCCATAACTAGCAAGGGGCCCCAGCATTTT	CASSPITSKGPQHF
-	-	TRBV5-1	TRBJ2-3	TGCGCCAGCAGCTTGGCCAGCCTGGAGGGGCCTTCGCAGTATTTT	CASSLASLEGPSQYF
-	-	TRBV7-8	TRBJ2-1	TGTGCCAGCAGCTATGACAGCAGCATCTACAATGAGCAGTTCTTC	CASSYDSSIYNEQFF
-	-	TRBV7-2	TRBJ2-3	TGTGCCAGCAGTCAGAGACGGACTAGCACAGATACGCAGTATTTT	CASSQRRTSTDTQYF
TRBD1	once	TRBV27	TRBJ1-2	TGTGTTTCTAAGATGGCAAGGACAGGCTGGTATGGCTACACCTTC	CVSKMARTGWYGYTF
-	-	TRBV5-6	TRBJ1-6	TGTGCCAGCAGCTTGTACAGGGTGGACTCACCCCTCCACTTT	CASSLYRVDSPLHF
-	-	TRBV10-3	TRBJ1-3	TGTGCCATCAGGACACCAGCGGACTCTGGAAACACCATATATTTT	CAIRTPADSGNTIYF
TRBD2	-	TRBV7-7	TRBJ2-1	TGTGCCAGCAGCTTAGCAGCGGGGGGTTACAATGAGCAGTTCTTC	CASSLAAGGYNEQFF